This TCR beta chain derives from a study of cytomegalovirus exposure and HLA in healthy donors. General study findings and limits: TCR clusters originating in the first cohort tended to co-occur in the roughly 120 validation repertoires, according to a later analysis. It was reported that the classifier diagnosed cytomegalovirus status with high specificity and sensitivity in both the original and validation cohorts.

Clones were read by immunoSEQ multiplex PCR, and TCRdb kept only the in-frame ones, dropping some. Of fewer than 200,000 clones listed, about 86% are singletons. With regard to this clone: Its cognate antigen is unknown. Additional DNA sequences in this sample encode the identical CDR3.

Sequenced sample: PBMCs. The TCR originated in a young woman in good health and CMV-seropositive.

The CDR3 DNA is TGTGCCAGCAGCGTAGGACTAGCGGACACAGATACGCAGTATTTT. Its protein is CASSVGLADTDTQYF. The chain is built from TRBV9 and TRBJ2-3; 9 bases line up with TRBD2. CDR3 length: 15 residues. The V gene end was trimmed by 0 bases and the J gene end by 2 bases; junction bases not matched to a gene: 1. Germline CDR1 SGDLS, CDR2 YYNGEE. The full variable domain, rest sourced from reference TRBV9 and TRBJ2-3, is DSGVTQTPKHLITATGQRVTLRCSPRSGDLSVYWYQQSLDQGLQFLIQYYNGEERAKGNILERFSAQQFPDLHSELNLSSLELGDSALYFCASSVGLADTDTQYFGPGTRLTVL.